This T cell receptor beta chain originates from a study of blood T cells in healthy people across ages. A second PCR of roughly 7 to 11 cycles used a sample-barcoded 5' primer and a J-beta primer mix. TCRdb re-derived calls from the 5' RACE reads in MiXCR, one entry per CDR3 protein. Here the sample spans 550,000 to 750,000 distinct CDR3 sequences, under 25% being singletons. With respect to this clonotype: Its antigen is still unknown.

Notes on the study in general: Donor CMV status, an unknown factor, possibly confounded changes in expanded clonotypes.

Per sample, a minimum of 6 million PBMCs were isolated. CDR1 DFQATT and CDR2 SNEGSKA come from the germline V gene (reference sequence). V lost 6 bases to trimming and J lost 2 bases, with 17 bases between them. The CDR3 spans 15 residues. The origin of this receptor is a man between 65 and 85 years old in good health. Sequencing was done on a sample of blood. V is TRBV20-1 and J is TRBJ1-5, with D tentatively TRBD1 (5 bases). The CDR3 sequence is CSADVGSGGNQPQHF. The CDR3 DNA is TGCAGTGCCGACGTTGGGTCGGGGGGCAATCAGCCCCAGCATTTT.